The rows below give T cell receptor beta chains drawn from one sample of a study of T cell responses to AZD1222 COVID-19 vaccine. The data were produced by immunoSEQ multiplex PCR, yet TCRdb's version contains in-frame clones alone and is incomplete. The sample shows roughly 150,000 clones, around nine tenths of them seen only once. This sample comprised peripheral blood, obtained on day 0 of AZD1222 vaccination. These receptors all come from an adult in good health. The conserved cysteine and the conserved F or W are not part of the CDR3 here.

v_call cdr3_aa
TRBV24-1 ATSDRGELF
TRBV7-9 ASSSQGLSGNTIY
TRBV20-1 SARGGGGH
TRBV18 ASSQGVANEKLF
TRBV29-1 SVAGQSLGDTQY
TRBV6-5 ASSSDRFSGNTIY
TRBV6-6 ASSPRGQGDTQY
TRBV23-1 ARYGTHSNQPQH
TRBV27 ASSFSQWGATDTQY
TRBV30 AWSLLRVSTWGAEAF
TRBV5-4 ASRTRQNNYGYT
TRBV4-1 ASSQGGAPSGNTIY
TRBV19 ASSITVVLGEQY
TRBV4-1 ASSQRTGSSGANVLT
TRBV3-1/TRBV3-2 ASSGLAGGKVIQY
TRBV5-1 ASRPDRGISEAF
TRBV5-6 ASSLTGAYEQY
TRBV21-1 ASSKARVSGANVLT
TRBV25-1 ASSDPAGVTDTQY
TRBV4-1 ASSQDSGSSYNEQF
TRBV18 ASFPGVGYGYT
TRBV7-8 ASSLRRGQEQF
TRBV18 ASSPFLGDSNNYGYT
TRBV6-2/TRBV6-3 ASSYPGGMNTEAF
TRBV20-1 SASIGTSGSGGVTDTQY
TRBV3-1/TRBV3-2 ASSQQGNNQPQH
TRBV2 ASSQPPGQPLREQF
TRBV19 ASSIGQNRGYT
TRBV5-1 ASSLFPGDQETQY
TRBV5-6 ASSFTDRAYEQY
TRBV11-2 ASSLVGGGNEQY
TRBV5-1 ASRGQGKGNTIY
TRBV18 ASSPSGIAGNTIY
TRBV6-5 ASRSTGGIRNTIY
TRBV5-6 ASSWWTRYNEQF
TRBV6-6 ASSLTSSNTGELF
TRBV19 ASSSGALYEQY
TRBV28 ASSLGTGEAF
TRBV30 AWSGLLATNEKLF
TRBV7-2 ASSFRTGGVYEQY
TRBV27 ASSPLRGLGEAF
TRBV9 ASSLRGLGFAGELF
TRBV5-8 ASRKAGGDRDEQF
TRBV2 ASSPGSGAADTQY
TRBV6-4 ASSDSGRYTDTQY
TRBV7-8 ASSWPMEETQY
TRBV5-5 ASSLAPSTGELF